Below are 20 T cell receptor beta chains sequenced from a single sample in a study of glioma-infiltrating T cells after dendritic cell vaccination. Time point denoted: after dendritic cell vaccination, including at tumor progression/relapse. Libraries were prepared by immunoSEQ multiplex PCR; TCRdb keeps only in-frame clonotypes and omits some of them. The sample has around 78,000 clones; 75% to 90% are singletons. The sequenced sample was blood, obtained after dendritic cell vaccination. The receptors were gathered from a human donor with glioblastoma.

This chain connects TRBV6-5 to TRBJ2-1; TRBD1 matches at 9 bases. Unmatched junction bases numbered 5, after V lost 5 bases and J lost 6 bases. The CDR3 loop spans 14 amino acids. Germline V CDR1 and CDR2: MNHEY, SVGAGI. The CDR3 DNA reads as TGTGCCAGCAGTCCGGGACAGGGTGGCAATGAGCAGTTCTTC. Protein: CASSPGQGGNEQFF.

CDR3 region: CASSAGLAAGELFF. The CDR3 DNA is TGTGCCAGCAGTGCTGGACTAGCAGCCGGGGAGCTGTTTTTT. The J gene is TRBJ2-2, the V gene TRBV27; TRBD2 agrees at 8 bases. The germline CDR1 and CDR2 sequences are MNHEY and SMNVEV (reference sequence). The CDR3 contains 14 residues. V was pared by 5 bases and J by 6 bases, with 5 bases of the junction left unmatched.

The rearrangement links TRBV7-9 to TRBJ1-3; D is undetermined. V lost 5 bases to trimming and J lost 6 bases, with 8 bases between them. The CDR3 has 12 residues. The germline V gene encodes CDR1 SEHNR and CDR2 FQNEAQ (reference sequence). For the CDR3, the DNA is TGTGCCAGCAGCCGAGGCGAAAACACCATATATTTT. It yields the protein CASSRGENTIYF.

The J gene is TRBJ2-7, the V gene TRBV5-4, with 9 bases aligning to TRBD1. The CDR3 contains 13 residues. The germline V gene encodes CDR1 SGHNT and CDR2 YYREEE (reference sequence). V lost 4 bases and J lost 5; bases outside the gene matches: 4. This CDR3 reads CASSADRGNEQYF. CDR3 in DNA: TGTGCCAGCAGCGCGGACAGGGGCAACGAGCAGTACTTC.

This sequence joins TRBV29-1 and TRBJ1-3; the D is unclear. This CDR3 is 13 amino acids long. From germline, CDR1 is SQVTM and CDR2 ANQGSEA. Trimming took off 6 bases at V and 0 bases at J, with 9 bases between the two ends. CDR3 DNA sequence: TGCAGCGTAAACGGGGACTCTGGAAACACCATATATTTT. Translating it yields CSVNGDSGNTIYF.

This clone was seen a single time. The chain uses TRBV7-9 and TRBJ1-2; no reliable D call. Trimming shortened V by 6 bases and J by 1 base, and 18 bases separated the two germline ends. The CDR3 has 16 amino acids. Germline V gene lookup returns CDR1 SEHNR and CDR2 FQNEAQ (reference sequence). The CDR3: CASRTYNSRSNYGYTF. CDR3 sequence (DNA): TGTGCCAGCAGGACTTACAATAGCCGGAGTAACTATGGCTACACCTTC.

A few counts support this clone. This chain uses TRBV6-6 with TRBJ2-1; maybe TRBD2 (6 bases). This CDR3 is 12 amino acids long. V was clipped by 8 bases and J by 4 bases, with 9 bases between them. CDR1 is MNHNY and CDR2 is SVGAGI in the germline V gene (reference sequence). The CDR3 nucleotides read TGTGCCAGCGGGGGGTTGTACAATGAGCAGTTCTTC. Translation gives CASGGLYNEQFF.

This rearrangement joins TRBV4-1 to TRBJ2-2; tentatively, D is TRBD2 (6 bases). Deletions cut 2 bases from V and 7 bases from J, with 14 bases between. The CDR3 is 15 residues long. Per germline, CDR1 MGHRA and CDR2 YSYEKL. CDR3 DNA sequence: TGCGCCAGCAGCCAAAGGGGACTTTTGAACGGGGAGCTGTTTTTT. Protein: CASSQRGLLNGELFF.

In DNA, the CDR3 is TGTGCCAGGCAGACCTACGAGCAGTACTTC. Translated, it gives CARQTYEQYF. This chain uses TRBV9 with TRBJ2-7; D uncertain. Germline CDR1 is SGDLS and CDR2 is YYNGEE. V gave up 8 bases and J gave up 2 bases, with 5 bases separating them. The CDR3 has 10 amino acids.

The chain joins TRBV5-5 to TRBJ2-7; D gene ambiguous. V was cut by 0 bases and J by 5 bases, with 12 bases left in between. Germline CDR1 SGHKS, CDR2 YYEKEE (reference sequence). This CDR3 region has 14 residues. The CDR3 protein is CASSLGWSRDEQYF. Here the CDR3 DNA reads TGTGCCAGCAGCTTGGGTTGGTCTAGAGACGAGCAGTACTTC.

The J gene is TRBJ2-3, the V gene TRBV15; 13 positions agree with TRBD2. CDR3 length equals 22 residues. Unmatched junction bases numbered 17, after V lost 0 bases and J lost 2 bases. Germline CDR1 LNHNV, CDR2 YYDKDF (reference sequence). The CDR3 loop is CATSRDSHVWTSGGPFTDTQYF. The CDR3 DNA is TGTGCCACCAGCAGAGATAGCCATGTCTGGACTAGCGGGGGACCTTTCACAGATACGCAGTATTTT. The whole variable domain, remainder taken from reference TRBV15 and TRBJ2-3, is DAMVIQNPRYQVTQFGKPVTLSCSQTLNHNVMYWYQQKSSQAPKLLFHYYDKDFNNEADTPDNFQSRRPNTSFCFLDIRSPGLGDTAMYLCATSRDSHVWTSGGPFTDTQYFGPGTRLTVL.

This chain connects TRBV9 to TRBJ1-2; 9 bases are shared with TRBD1. The CDR3 length is 15 residues. The V gene end was trimmed by 0 bases and the J gene end by 8 bases; junction bases not matched to a gene: 8. Germline V gives CDR1 SGDLS, CDR2 YYNGEE. The CDR3 bases are TGTGCCAGCAGCGTAGAAGGGACAGGGTCTCGGGGCTACACCTTC. Amino acid sequence: CASSVEGTGSRGYTF.

The J gene is TRBJ1-2, the V gene TRBV7-9, with D possibly TRBD1 on 6 matching bases. V lost 5 bases and J 6 bases, leaving 22 bases between the germline ends. CDR1 is SEHNR and CDR2 is FQNEAQ in the germline V gene (reference sequence). The CDR3 length is 16 residues. The DNA of the CDR3 is TGTGCCAGCAGCGCTGGCGGGGGGGCGCAAATCAATGGCTACACCTTC. Its protein is CASSAGGGAQINGYTF. Full variable domain (missing parts from reference TRBV7-9 and TRBJ1-2): DTGVSQNPRHKITKRGQNVTFRCDPISEHNRLYWYRQTLGQGPEFLTYFQNEAQLEKSRLLSDRFSAERPKGSFSTLEIQRTEQGDSAMYLCASSAGGGAQINGYTFGSGTRLTVV.

The chain joins TRBV15 to TRBJ2-7; perhaps TRBD2 as D (7 bases). Trimming cost V 5 bases and J 3 bases, with 17 bases left between them. CDR3 length: 15 amino acids. Germline CDR1 is LNHNV and CDR2 is YYDKDF (reference sequence). CDR3: CATSPGQAGRYEQYF. The DNA of the CDR3 is TGTGCCACCAGCCCGGGACAAGCGGGACGCTACGAGCAGTACTTC.

The CDR3 coding sequence is TGTGCCAGCAGCCAAGTCGGTAACTATGGCTACACCTTC. This sequence encodes CASSQVGNYGYTF. This chain links TRBV14 with TRBJ1-2; D is uncertain. The CDR3 is 13 residues long. CDR1 is SGHDN and CDR2 is FVKESK in the germline V gene. V gave up 1 base and J gave up 1 base, with 4 bases separating them.

The chain joins TRBV19 to TRBJ1-2; TRBD1 aligns across 7 bases. The CDR3 extends over 12 amino acids. The V gene end was trimmed by 8 bases and the J gene end by 4 bases; junction bases not matched to a gene: 4. The germline V gene encodes CDR1 LNHDA and CDR2 SQIVND (reference sequence). The CDR3 DNA reads as TGTGCCAGTCAAGACAGGGCCTATGGCTACACCTTC. Translated, it gives CASQDRAYGYTF.

The V call is TRBV6-5, the J call TRBJ2-7; a weak D match, TRBD1 (6 bases). V lost 2 bases and J 4 bases, leaving 12 bases between the germline ends. CDR3 size: 14 residues. In germline, CDR1 is MNHEY, CDR2 SVGAGI. The DNA for the CDR3 is TGTGCCAGCAGTTACCGCAGGGGCCCATACGAGCAGTACTTC. This encodes CASSYRRGPYEQYF.

This clone occurred once. This chain links TRBV5-1 with TRBJ1-2; maybe TRBD1 (5 bases). CDR3 length: 16 amino acids. Germline V lookup: CDR1 SGHRS, CDR2 YFSETQ. Trimming stripped 4 bases from V and 0 bases from J, with 16 bases between. The CDR3 sequence is CASSRDVQGTNYGYTF. CDR3 bases: TGCGCCAGCAGCCGAGACGTGCAGGGTACTAACTATGGCTACACCTTC. The entire variable domain, with the rest obtained from reference TRBV5-1 and TRBJ1-2, is as follows: KAGVTQTPRYLIKTRGQQVTLSCSPISGHRSVSWYQQTPGQGLQFLFEYFSETQRNKGNFPGRFSGRQFSNSRSEMNVSTLELGDSALYLCASSRDVQGTNYGYTFGSGTRLTVV.

This rearrangement joins TRBV9 to TRBJ2-3, with TRBD2 identical over 11 bases. J lost 3 bases, V lost 3 bases, and 6 bases had no gene match. The V gene's germline CDR1 is SGDLS and CDR2 YYNGEE. The CDR3 covers 16 residues. The CDR3 region is CASSEGLAGGTDTQYF. The DNA for the CDR3 is TGTGCCAGCAGCGAGGGCCTAGCGGGGGGAACAGATACGCAGTATTTT. Looking up the rest from reference TRBV9 and TRBJ2-3 gives the full variable domain: DSGVTQTPKHLITATGQRVTLRCSPRSGDLSVYWYQQSLDQGLQFLIQYYNGEERAKGNILERFSAQQFPDLHSELNLSSLELGDSALYFCASSEGLAGGTDTQYFGPGTRLTVL.

The chain has TRBV9 and TRBJ1-1, with D possibly matching TRBD1 (5 bases). The CDR3 is 14 amino acids. The germline V and J ends were trimmed by 4 bases and 8 bases, with 18 bases remaining between them. In germline, CDR1 is SGDLS, CDR2 YYNGEE. The CDR3 DNA sequence: TGTGCCAGCAGCCCTCCCGGTGGGGCAGTCGAAGCTTTCTTT. Translating gives CASSPPGGAVEAFF.